These T cell receptor beta chains were read from a single sample in a study of glioma-infiltrating T cells after dendritic cell vaccination. TCRdb's copy holds only in-frame clones and misses some; the assay was immunoSEQ multiplex PCR. This sample has roughly 90,000 clones, with about nine tenths found just once. This sample comprised blood, obtained before dendritic cell vaccination. The source is a human donor with glioblastoma. CDR3s include the opening cysteine and the closing phenylalanine or tryptophan. Each record gives: V gene, clone size, D gene, J gene, CDR3 protein, CDR3 DNA. D genes are given only for firm matches. The size entry is marked missing in some rows and otherwise reads once, few, many or a size class.

TRBV27,.,.,TRBJ1-2,CASSSEPQGLGGYTF,TGTGCCAGCAGTTCCGAGCCCCAGGGGTTAGGAGGCTACACCTTC
TRBV7-8,once,.,TRBJ2-3,CASSLPRGGTDTQYF,TGTGCCAGCAGCCTTCCGCGGGGAGGCACAGATACGCAGTATTTT
TRBV28,.,.,TRBJ1-1,CASSMAGGTEAFF,TGTGCCAGCAGTATGGCGGGGGGCACTGAAGCTTTCTTT
TRBV9,.,TRBD1,TRBJ2-7,CASSPSGQGAGEQYF,TGTGCCAGCAGCCCGAGTGGTCAGGGGGCTGGCGAGCAGTACTTC
TRBV5-1,.,TRBD1,TRBJ2-3,CASRRTGTAFTDTQYF,TGCGCCAGCAGACGAACCGGGACAGCGTTCACAGATACGCAGTATTTT
TRBV7-9,.,TRBD1,TRBJ2-3,CASSSPRGQGFFDTQYF,TGTGCCAGCAGCTCCCCGCGGGGACAGGGATTCTTTGATACGCAGTATTTT
TRBV5-4,few,.,TRBJ1-4,CASSLDRDEKLFF,TGTGCCAGCAGCTTGGATCGGGATGAAAAACTGTTTTTT
TRBV7-6,.,.,TRBJ2-7,CASSFNPSAYEQYF,TGTGCCAGCAGCTTTAACCCAAGCGCCTACGAGCAGTACTTC
TRBV9,.,.,TRBJ1-5,CASSVDGLSNQPQHF,TGTGCCAGCAGCGTCGACGGACTTAGCAATCAGCCCCAGCATTTT
TRBV7-8,.,.,TRBJ2-1,CASSAPEGPNYNEQFF,TGTGCCAGCAGTGCCCCCGAGGGCCCAAACTACAATGAGCAGTTCTTC
TRBV19,.,.,TRBJ2-3,CASSRIGTQSTDTQYF,TGTGCCAGTAGCCGAATCGGGACTCAAAGCACAGATACGCAGTATTTT
TRBV28,few,TRBD1,TRBJ2-7,CASTTMGTGDKEQYF,TGTGCCAGCACCACGATGGGGACAGGGGATAAGGAGCAGTACTTC
TRBV9,few,.,TRBJ1-1,CASSPLGWGVMNTEAFF,TGTGCCAGCAGCCCCCTCGGGTGGGGAGTTATGAACACTGAAGCTTTCTTT
TRBV9,.,TRBD2,TRBJ2-5,CASSSGLAETQYF,TGTGCCAGCAGTTCTGGACTAGCGGAGACCCAGTACTTC
TRBV7-2,.,.,TRBJ1-1,CASSSGGQLLEAFF,TGTGCCAGCAGCTCCGGCGGACAGCTACTTGAAGCTTTCTTT
TRBV11-2,.,TRBD2,TRBJ2-1,CASSPKLAVGRNNEQFF,TGTGCCAGCAGCCCCAAACTAGCGGTGGGCCGTAACAATGAGCAGTTCTTC
TRBV19,.,TRBD2,TRBJ2-5,CASRLSGGSGMETQYF,TGTGCCAGTAGACTCAGCGGGGGGTCGGGGATGGAGACCCAGTACTTC
TRBV13,.,TRBD2,TRBJ2-3,CASSLGGRAGGDTQYF,TGTGCCAGCAGCTTGGGCGGGAGGGCCGGAGGAGATACGCAGTATTTT
TRBV15,.,TRBD2,TRBJ2-7,CATSRGEGLFDEQYF,TGTGCCACCAGCAGGGGGGAGGGCTTGTTCGACGAGCAGTACTTC
TRBV7-2,.,.,TRBJ2-3,CASSPAQGTDTQYF,TGTGCCAGCAGCCCCGCGCAGGGGACAGATACGCAGTATTTT
TRBV6-5,.,.,TRBJ2-7,CASSRVGPLGYEQYF,TGTGCCAGCAGTCGGGTGGGCCCACTAGGTTACGAGCAGTACTTC
TRBV19,.,.,TRBJ1-2,CASSLRGVANYGYTF,TGTGCCAGTAGTCTCCGGGGAGTCGCTAACTATGGCTACACCTTC
TRBV7-3,.,.,TRBJ1-1,CASSQDKNTEAFF,TGTGCCAGCAGCCAAGACAAGAACACTGAAGCTTTCTTT
TRBV6-5,.,.,TRBJ1-1,CASSLAVGGYTEAFF,TGTGCCAGCAGTTTGGCAGTCGGGGGGTACACTGAAGCTTTCTTT
TRBV7-9,.,TRBD2,TRBJ2-3,CASSLLSSGGGADTQYF,TGTGCCAGCAGCTTATTGTCTAGCGGGGGGGGTGCAGATACGCAGTATTTT
TRBV18,.,TRBD1,TRBJ2-7,CASSSGTGTYEQYF,TGTGCCAGCTCCTCAGGGACAGGGACCTACGAGCAGTACTTC
TRBV9,.,.,TRBJ2-5,CASSVAAYQETQYF,TGTGCCAGCAGCGTAGCTGCGTACCAAGAGACCCAGTACTTC
TRBV25-1,.,.,TRBJ1-2,CASSEGPYGYTF,TGTGCCAGCAGTGAAGGGCCTTATGGCTACACCTTC
TRBV5-1,.,.,TRBJ2-3,CASSSFPGSDTQYF,TGCGCCAGCAGCTCCTTCCCGGGATCAGATACGCAGTATTTT
TRBV7-9,.,TRBD1,TRBJ1-2,CANSLGQGARGYTF,TGTGCCAACAGCTTAGGACAGGGGGCTAGAGGCTACACCTTC
TRBV29-1,.,TRBD1,TRBJ2-2,CSARDRGLLNTGELFF,TGCAGCGCTAGGGACAGGGGACTACTGAACACCGGGGAGCTGTTTTTT
TRBV9,.,TRBD2,TRBJ2-5,CASSVRMGGQETQYF,TGTGCCAGCAGCGTAAGGATGGGGGGGCAAGAGACCCAGTACTTC
TRBV5-6,once,.,TRBJ2-5,CASSSLYLGGVETQYF,TGTGCCAGCAGCTCCCTCTATCTAGGGGGGGTGGAGACCCAGTACTTC
TRBV27,.,TRBD2,TRBJ2-3,CASSLLAGVSDTQYF,TGTGCCAGCAGTTTATTAGCGGGAGTGTCGGATACGCAGTATTTT
TRBV7-2,.,.,TRBJ1-1,CASSFSGRGVGAFF,TGTGCCAGCAGTTTTTCGGGTAGGGGCGTCGGGGCTTTCTTT
TRBV29-1,.,TRBD1,TRBJ2-7,CSLLGGTGVIYEQYF,TGCAGCTTACTTGGGGGCACAGGGGTGATTTACGAGCAGTACTTC
TRBV7-7,.,.,TRBJ2-6,CASSQGSGANVLTF,TGTGCCAGCAGCCAGGGGTCTGGGGCCAACGTCCTGACTTTC
TRBV18,.,.,TRBJ2-7,CASSPTGAKVEQYF,TGTGCCAGCTCACCAACAGGCGCCAAGGTCGAGCAGTACTTC
TRBV7-6,.,TRBD1,TRBJ1-1,CASSSTGANTEAFF,TGTGCCAGCAGCTCCACAGGGGCAAACACTGAAGCTTTCTTT
TRBV28,.,.,TRBJ2-2,CASSRFGGTNTGELFF,TGTGCCAGCAGCCGCTTCGGAGGCACGAACACCGGGGAGCTGTTTTTT
TRBV7-8,.,TRBD1,TRBJ2-7,CASRPRTGAYEQYF,TGTGCCAGCAGACCCCGTACAGGGGCCTACGAGCAGTACTTC
TRBV7-8,.,TRBD1,TRBJ1-2,CASSFSDRGDGYTF,TGTGCCAGCAGCTTCTCGGACAGGGGCGATGGCTACACCTTC
TRBV7-3,once,.,TRBJ1-2,CASSFDTVDYGYTF,TGTGCCAGCAGCTTCGACACCGTCGACTATGGCTACACCTTC
TRBV6-5,.,TRBD1,TRBJ2-2,CASSYRQGVNTGELFF,TGTGCCAGCAGTTACCGACAGGGAGTGAACACCGGGGAGCTGTTTTTT
TRBV6-5,.,TRBD1,TRBJ1-4,CASRRRTGAEKLFF,TGTGCCAGCAGGCGCCGGACAGGGGCTGAAAAACTGTTTTTT
TRBV7-2,.,TRBD1,TRBJ1-2,CASSPHRGQTNYGYTF,TGTGCCAGCAGCCCCCACAGGGGACAGACTAACTATGGCTACACCTTC
TRBV5-4,.,TRBD2,TRBJ2-3,CASRNSGGLIDTQYF,TGTGCCAGCAGGAATTCGGGAGGGCTTATAGATACGCAGTATTTT
TRBV5-6,.,.,TRBJ2-5,CASSLGGQETQYF,TGTGCCAGCAGCTTGGGCGGGCAAGAGACCCAGTACTTC
TRBV6-5,.,.,TRBJ1-5,CASSEDRLNQPQHF,TGTGCCAGCAGTGAAGACAGGCTCAATCAGCCCCAGCATTTT
TRBV19,.,TRBD1,TRBJ1-2,CASTSGQGNYGYTF,TGTGCCAGTACCTCGGGACAGGGGAACTATGGCTACACCTTC
TRBV5-6,.,TRBD1,TRBJ2-7,CASSKGQGDYEQYF,TGTGCCAGCAGCAAGGGACAGGGGGACTACGAGCAGTACTTC